Shown below are 8 T cell receptor beta chains from a single sample sequenced in a study of T-cell memory formation after mild COVID-19. TCRdb re-derived calls from the 5' RACE reads in MiXCR, one entry per CDR3 protein. The table records about 290,000 distinct CDR3 sequences, roughly 15% of them present only once. The material sequenced was PBMCs or a T cell subset sorted from them (not recorded which). These receptors came from a man aged 18 to 30 who had mild COVID-19 (a few samples of this study predate the infection). Cell type and time point are not known.

The J gene is TRBJ1-1, the V gene TRBV7-2; possibly TRBD1 for D (5 bases). There are 13 residues in the CDR3. Per germline, CDR1 SGHTA and CDR2 FQGNSA. V lost 5 bases to trimming and J lost 1 base, with 8 bases between them. This chain's CDR3 is CASSKTANTEAFF. In DNA form, the CDR3 reads TGTGCCAGCAGCAAGACAGCGAACACTGAAGCTTTCTTT.

This clonotype came up many times. The CDR3 protein is CASSFAPPDEQFF. The DNA for the CDR3 is TGCGCCAGCAGCTTCGCACCCCCGGATGAGCAGTTCTTC. The genes are TRBV5-1 and TRBJ2-1, with D unclear. CDR1 and CDR2 (germline): SGHRS, YFSETQ. Deletions cut 2 bases from V and 8 bases from J, with 11 bases between. CDR3 length: 13 amino acids.

This clonotype turned up a few times. The V and J genes are TRBV15 and TRBJ2-5, with TRBD2 identical over 7 bases. The CDR3 is 15 residues long. CDR1 is LNHNV, CDR2 YYDKDF, per germline (reference sequence). J was trimmed by 0 bases and V by 5 bases; bases with no gene match: 6. The CDR3 nucleotides are TGTGCCACCAGCTCTCACGGGGGGTACCAAGAGACCCAGTACTTC. Amino acids: CATSSHGGYQETQYF.

V usage is TRBV20-1 and J usage is TRBJ1-1, with 9 bases lining up with TRBD1. Trimming removed 3 bases from V and 1 base from J; junction bases left unmatched: 6. Germline V gene sequence: CDR1 DFQATT, CDR2 SNEGSKA (reference sequence). This CDR3 has 15 residues. In DNA form, the CDR3 reads TGCAGTGCTAGGGGGACAGGGATTGGGAACACTGAAGCTTTCTTT. Amino acid sequence: CSARGTGIGNTEAFF.

This sequence joins TRBV12-3 or TRBV12-4 and TRBJ2-2; 9 bases line up with TRBD2. The CDR3 loop spans 15 amino acids. The V segment lost 7 bases and the J segment 1 base; nucleotides outside the gene matches: 4. CDR3 amino acids: CASTNSGGNTGELFF. DNA of the CDR3: TGTGCCAGCACCAATAGCGGGGGGAACACCGGGGAGCTGTTTTTT.

The rearrangement links TRBV12-3 or TRBV12-4 to TRBJ1-4; D unresolved. Trimming took off 8 bases at V and 3 bases at J, with 16 bases between the two ends. This CDR3 is built from 15 residues. CDR3 sequence reads: CASGRTQEANEKLFF. The DNA for the CDR3 is TGTGCCAGCGGACGTACTCAGGAGGCTAATGAAAAACTGTTTTTT.

This clonotype was counted between two and nine times. Here the CDR3 DNA reads TGTGCCAGCAGTGTCGCGGGGTCCCTCGAGCAGTACGTC. It yields the protein CASSVAGSLEQYV. The chain combines TRBV6-1 with TRBJ2-7, with a tentative D call TRBD2 (6 bases). V lost 4 bases to trimming and J lost 6 bases, with 13 bases between them. This CDR3 has 13 residues. Germline CDR1 reads MNHNS; CDR2 reads SASEGT.

This clonotype was seen more than once but under ten times. One end of the junction does not line up with germline, which may come from a read error. This chain joins TRBV20-1 and TRBJ1-5; D call uncertain. From germline, CDR1 is DFQATT and CDR2 SNEGSKA (reference sequence). The CDR3 spans 11 residues. Here the CDR3 reads CSAGDYQPQHF. The CDR3 DNA reads TGCAGTGCTGGAGATTATCAGCCCCAGCATTTT.